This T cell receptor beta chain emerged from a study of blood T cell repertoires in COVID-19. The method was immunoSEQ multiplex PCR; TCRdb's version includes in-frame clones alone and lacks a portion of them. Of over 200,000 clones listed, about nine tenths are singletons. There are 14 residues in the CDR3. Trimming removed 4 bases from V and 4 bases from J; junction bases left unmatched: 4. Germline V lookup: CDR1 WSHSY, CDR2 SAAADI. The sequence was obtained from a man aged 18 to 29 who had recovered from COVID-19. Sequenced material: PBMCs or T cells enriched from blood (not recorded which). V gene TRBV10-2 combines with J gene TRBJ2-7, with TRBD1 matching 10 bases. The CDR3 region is CASSVPGQGYEQYF. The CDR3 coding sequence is TGCGCCAGCAGTGTTCCGGGACAGGGGTACGAGCAGTACTTC.